This T cell receptor beta chain was obtained from a study of shared clonotypes between healthy human individuals. Findings of the study overall: Across subsets, estimated richness was generally greater for naive than for memory populations.

On this clone itself: Its specificity is unknown.

This CDR3 is built from 15 residues. Germline values: CDR1 MNHEY, CDR2 SVGAGI. Trimming stripped 10 bases from V and 0 bases from J, with 13 bases between. Naive CD8 cells lacked CD45RO and underwent positive selection for CCR7, leaving out terminally differentiated effector memory CD45RA+ cells. Replicate PCRs from sorted subsets contained roughly 200 ng DNA, which is around 30,000 T cell genomes. Sequencing used immunoSEQ multiplex PCR; TCRdb keeps in-frame clones, though not all of them. This repertoire shows about 2 million clones, less than 95% found once; its top ten account for more than 0.9%.

The receptor's source is a man aged 18 to 30 in good health. Sequenced: naive CD8+ T cells sorted from blood. The J gene is TRBJ1-6, the V gene TRBV6-5, with D tentatively TRBD1 (5 bases). Here the CDR3 reads CATLEGPSYNSPLHF. The CDR3 DNA reads as TGTGCCACCCTGGAGGGGCCCTCCTATAATTCACCCCTCCACTTT.